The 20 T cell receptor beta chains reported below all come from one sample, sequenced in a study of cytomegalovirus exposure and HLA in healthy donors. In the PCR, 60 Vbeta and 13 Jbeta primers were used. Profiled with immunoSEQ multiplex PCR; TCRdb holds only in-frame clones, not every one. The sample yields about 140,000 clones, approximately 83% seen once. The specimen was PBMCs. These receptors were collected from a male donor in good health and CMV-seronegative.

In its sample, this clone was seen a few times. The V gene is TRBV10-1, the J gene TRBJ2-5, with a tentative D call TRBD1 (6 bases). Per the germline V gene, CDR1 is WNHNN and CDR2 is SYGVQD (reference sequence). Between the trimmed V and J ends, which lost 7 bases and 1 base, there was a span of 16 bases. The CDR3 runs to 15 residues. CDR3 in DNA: TGCGCCAGCAATAAGGACAGATGGGTCCAAGAGACCCAGTACTTC. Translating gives CASNKDRWVQETQYF.

CDR3 coding DNA: TGTGCCAGCAGTCCTTACTGGACTCAAGAGACCCAGTACTTC. Protein product: CASSPYWTQETQYF. The chain recombines TRBV25-1 with TRBJ2-5, with D perhaps matching TRBD2 (5 bases). CDR1 is MGHDK, CDR2 SYGVNS, per germline. The CDR3 length is 14 residues. V was trimmed by 5 bases and J by 2 bases, leaving 12 bases between them.

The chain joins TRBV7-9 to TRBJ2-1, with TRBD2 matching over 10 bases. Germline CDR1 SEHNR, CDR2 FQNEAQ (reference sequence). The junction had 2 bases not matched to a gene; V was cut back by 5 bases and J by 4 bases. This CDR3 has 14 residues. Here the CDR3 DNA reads TGTGCCAGCAGCCCAGCGGGGGGGTACAATGAGCAGTTCTTC. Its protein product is CASSPAGGYNEQFF. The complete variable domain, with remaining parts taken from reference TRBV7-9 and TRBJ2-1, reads DTGVSQNPRHKITKRGQNVTFRCDPISEHNRLYWYRQTLGQGPEFLTYFQNEAQLEKSRLLSDRFSAERPKGSFSTLEIQRTEQGDSAMYLCASSPAGGYNEQFFGPGTRLTVL.

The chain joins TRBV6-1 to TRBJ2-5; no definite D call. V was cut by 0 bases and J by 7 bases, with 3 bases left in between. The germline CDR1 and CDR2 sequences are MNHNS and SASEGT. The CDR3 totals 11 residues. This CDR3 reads CASSEARTQYF. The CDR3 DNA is TGTGCCAGCAGTGAAGCGCGGACCCAGTACTTC.

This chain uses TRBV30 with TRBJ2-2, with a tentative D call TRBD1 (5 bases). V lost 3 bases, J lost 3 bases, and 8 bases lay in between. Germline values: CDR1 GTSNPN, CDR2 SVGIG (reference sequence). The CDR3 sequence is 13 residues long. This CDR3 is CAWRRQHTGELFF. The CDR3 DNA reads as TGTGCCTGGAGGCGACAGCACACCGGGGAGCTGTTTTTT.

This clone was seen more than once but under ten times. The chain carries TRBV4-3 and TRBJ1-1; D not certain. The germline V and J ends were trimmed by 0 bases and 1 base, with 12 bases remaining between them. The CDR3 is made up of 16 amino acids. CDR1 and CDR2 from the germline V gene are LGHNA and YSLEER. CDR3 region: CASSQEEFYGNTEAFF. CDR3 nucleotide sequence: TGCGCCAGCAGCCAAGAAGAGTTTTACGGGAACACTGAAGCTTTCTTT.

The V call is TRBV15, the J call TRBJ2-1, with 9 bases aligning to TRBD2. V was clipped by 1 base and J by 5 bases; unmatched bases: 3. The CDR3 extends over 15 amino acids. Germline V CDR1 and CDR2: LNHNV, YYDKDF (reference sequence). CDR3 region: CATSRAVAGDNEQFF. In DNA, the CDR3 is TGTGCCACCAGCAGAGCGGTAGCGGGGGACAATGAGCAGTTCTTC.

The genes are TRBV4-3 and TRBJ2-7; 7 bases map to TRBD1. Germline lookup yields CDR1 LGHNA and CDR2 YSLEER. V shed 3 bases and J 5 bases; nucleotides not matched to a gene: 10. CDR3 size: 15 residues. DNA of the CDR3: TGCGCCAGCAGCCAGCAAGACAGGGTCGCCAACGAGCAGTACTTC. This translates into CASSQQDRVANEQYF.

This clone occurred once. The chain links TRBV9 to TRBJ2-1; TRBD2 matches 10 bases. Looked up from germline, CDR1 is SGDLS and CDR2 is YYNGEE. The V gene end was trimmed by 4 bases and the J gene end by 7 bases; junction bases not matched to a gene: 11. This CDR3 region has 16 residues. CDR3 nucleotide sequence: TGTGCCAGCAGCCCTTCGAGCGGGAGGGCGGATAATGAGCAGTTCTTC. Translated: CASSPSSGRADNEQFF. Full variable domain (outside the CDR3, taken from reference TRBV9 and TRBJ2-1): DSGVTQTPKHLITATGQRVTLRCSPRSGDLSVYWYQQSLDQGLQFLIQYYNGEERAKGNILERFSAQQFPDLHSELNLSSLELGDSALYFCASSPSSGRADNEQFFGPGTRLTVL.

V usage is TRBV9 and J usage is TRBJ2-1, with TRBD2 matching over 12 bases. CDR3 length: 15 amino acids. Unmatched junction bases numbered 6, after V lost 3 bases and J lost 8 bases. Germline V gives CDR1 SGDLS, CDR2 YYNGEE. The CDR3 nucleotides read TGTGCCAGCAGCGCTAGCGGGAGGGCCTTCGATGAGCAGTTCTTC. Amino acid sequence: CASSASGRAFDEQFF.

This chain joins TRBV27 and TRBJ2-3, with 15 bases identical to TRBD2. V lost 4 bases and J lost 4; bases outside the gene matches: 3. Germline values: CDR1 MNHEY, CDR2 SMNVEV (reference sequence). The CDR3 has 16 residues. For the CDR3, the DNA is TGTGCCAGCAGTTCCGGACTAGCGGGAGGGGCAGATACGCAGTATTTT. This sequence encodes CASSSGLAGGADTQYF.

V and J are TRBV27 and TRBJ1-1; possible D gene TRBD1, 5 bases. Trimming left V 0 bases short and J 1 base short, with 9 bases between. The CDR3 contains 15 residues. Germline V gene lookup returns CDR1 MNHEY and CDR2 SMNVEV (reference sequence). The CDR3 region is CASSLSDTGNTEAFF. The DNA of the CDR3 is TGTGCCAGCAGTTTATCGGATACAGGGAACACTGAAGCTTTCTTT.

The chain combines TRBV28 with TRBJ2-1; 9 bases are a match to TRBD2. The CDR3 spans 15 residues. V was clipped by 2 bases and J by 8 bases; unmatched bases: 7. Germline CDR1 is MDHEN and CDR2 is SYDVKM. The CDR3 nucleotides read TGTGCCAGCAGTTTAGGTGGTAGCGGGGGTCATGAGCAGTTCTTC. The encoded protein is CASSLGGSGGHEQFF.

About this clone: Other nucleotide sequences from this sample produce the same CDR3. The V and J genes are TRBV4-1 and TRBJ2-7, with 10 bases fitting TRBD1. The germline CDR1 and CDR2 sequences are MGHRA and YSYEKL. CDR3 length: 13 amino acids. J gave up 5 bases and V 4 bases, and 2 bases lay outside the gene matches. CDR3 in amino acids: CASSPGTGDEQYF. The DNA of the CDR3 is TGCGCCAGCAGCCCCGGGACAGGGGACGAGCAGTACTTC.

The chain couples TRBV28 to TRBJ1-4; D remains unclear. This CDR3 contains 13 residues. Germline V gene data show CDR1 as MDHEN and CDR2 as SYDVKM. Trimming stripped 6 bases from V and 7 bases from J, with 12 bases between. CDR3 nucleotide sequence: TGTGCCAGCAGACCGATCCCGCGTGAAAAACTGTTTTTT. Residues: CASRPIPREKLFF.

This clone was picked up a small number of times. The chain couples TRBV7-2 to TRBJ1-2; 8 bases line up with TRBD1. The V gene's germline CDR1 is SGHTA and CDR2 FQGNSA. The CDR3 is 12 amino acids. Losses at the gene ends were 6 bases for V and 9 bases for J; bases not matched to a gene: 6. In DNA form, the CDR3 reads TGTGCCAGCAGGTATCAGGGGGCAAGCTACACCTTC. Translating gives CASRYQGASYTF.

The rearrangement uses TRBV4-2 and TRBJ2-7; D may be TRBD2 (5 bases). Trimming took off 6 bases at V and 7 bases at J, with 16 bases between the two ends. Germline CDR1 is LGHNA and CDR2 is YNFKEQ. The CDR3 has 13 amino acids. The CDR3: CASSPGLGCEQYF. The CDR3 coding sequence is TGTGCCAGCAGTCCTGGACTGGGGTGTGAGCAGTACTTC.

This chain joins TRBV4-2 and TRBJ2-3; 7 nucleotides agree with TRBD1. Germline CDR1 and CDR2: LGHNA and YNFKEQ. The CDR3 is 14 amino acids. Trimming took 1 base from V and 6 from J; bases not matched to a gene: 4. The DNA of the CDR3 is TGTGCCAGCAGCCAAGGTGGGGGACAGGATACGCAGTATTTT. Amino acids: CASSQGGGQDTQYF.

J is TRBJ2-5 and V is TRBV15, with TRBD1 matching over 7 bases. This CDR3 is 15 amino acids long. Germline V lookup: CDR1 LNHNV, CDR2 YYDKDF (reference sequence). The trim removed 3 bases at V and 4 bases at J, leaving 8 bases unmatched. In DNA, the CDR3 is TGTGCCACCAGCAGGCACACAGGGGTGGGAGAGACCCAGTACTTC. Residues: CATSRHTGVGETQYF.

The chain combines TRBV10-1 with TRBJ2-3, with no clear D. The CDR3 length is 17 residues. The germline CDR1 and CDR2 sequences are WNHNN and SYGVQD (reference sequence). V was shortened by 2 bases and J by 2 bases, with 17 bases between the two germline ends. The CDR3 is CASSETTSPFLTDTQYF. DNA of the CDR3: TGCGCCAGCAGTGAGACAACAAGTCCTTTTCTCACAGATACGCAGTATTTT.